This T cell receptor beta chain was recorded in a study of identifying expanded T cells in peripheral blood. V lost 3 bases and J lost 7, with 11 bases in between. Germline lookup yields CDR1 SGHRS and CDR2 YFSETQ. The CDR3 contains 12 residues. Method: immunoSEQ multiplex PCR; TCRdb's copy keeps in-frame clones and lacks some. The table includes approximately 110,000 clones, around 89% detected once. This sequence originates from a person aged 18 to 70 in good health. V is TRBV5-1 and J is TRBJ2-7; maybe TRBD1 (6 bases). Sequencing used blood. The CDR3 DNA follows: TGCGCCAGCAGCTCTGGACAGTTTGAGCAGTACTTC. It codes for CASSSGQFEQYF.